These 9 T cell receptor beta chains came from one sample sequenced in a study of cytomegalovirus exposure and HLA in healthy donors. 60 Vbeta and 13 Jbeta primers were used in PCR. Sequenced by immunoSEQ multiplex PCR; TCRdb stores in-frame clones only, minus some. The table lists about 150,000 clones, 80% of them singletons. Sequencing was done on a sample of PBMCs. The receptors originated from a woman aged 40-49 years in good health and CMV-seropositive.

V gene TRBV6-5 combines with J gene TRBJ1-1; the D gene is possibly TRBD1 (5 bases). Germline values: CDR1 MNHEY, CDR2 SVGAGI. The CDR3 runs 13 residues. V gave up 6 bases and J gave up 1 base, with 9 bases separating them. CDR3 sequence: CASRLQGNTEAFF. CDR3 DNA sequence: TGTGCCAGCAGACTCCAGGGGAACACTGAAGCTTTCTTT.

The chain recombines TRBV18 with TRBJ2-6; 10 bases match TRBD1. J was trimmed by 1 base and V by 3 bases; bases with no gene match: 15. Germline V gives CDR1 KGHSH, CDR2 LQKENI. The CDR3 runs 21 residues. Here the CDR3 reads CASSPRVASGQGISGANVLTF. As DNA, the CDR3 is TGTGCCAGCTCACCGAGGGTGGCTTCGGGACAGGGGATATCTGGGGCCAACGTCCTGACTTTC.

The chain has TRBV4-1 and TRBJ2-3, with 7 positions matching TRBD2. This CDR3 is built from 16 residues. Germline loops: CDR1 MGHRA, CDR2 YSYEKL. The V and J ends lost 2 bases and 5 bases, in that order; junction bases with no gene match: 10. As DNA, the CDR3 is TGCGCCAGCAGCCAAAAGATTGGGCTAGCGGTAGATACGCAGTATTTT. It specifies CASSQKIGLAVDTQYF.

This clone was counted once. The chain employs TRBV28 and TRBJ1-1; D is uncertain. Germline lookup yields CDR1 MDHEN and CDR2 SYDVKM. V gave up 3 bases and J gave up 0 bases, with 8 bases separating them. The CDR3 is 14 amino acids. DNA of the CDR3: TGTGCCAGCAGTTTTCCTCCAGTGAACACTGAAGCTTTCTTT. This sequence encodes CASSFPPVNTEAFF.

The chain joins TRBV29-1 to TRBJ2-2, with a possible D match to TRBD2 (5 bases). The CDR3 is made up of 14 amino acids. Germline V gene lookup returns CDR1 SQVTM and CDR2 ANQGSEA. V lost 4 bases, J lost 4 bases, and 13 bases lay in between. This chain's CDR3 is CSVGISAGTGELFF. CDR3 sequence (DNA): TGCAGCGTTGGAATTAGCGCTGGCACCGGGGAGCTGTTTTTT.

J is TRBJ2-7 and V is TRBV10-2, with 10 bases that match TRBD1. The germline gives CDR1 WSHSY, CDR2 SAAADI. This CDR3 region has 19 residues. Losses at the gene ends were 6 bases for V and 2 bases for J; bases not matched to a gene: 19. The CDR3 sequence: CASRYGQGVNLILPYEQYF. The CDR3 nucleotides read TGCGCCAGCAGATACGGACAGGGGGTGAACCTAATACTTCCCTACGAGCAGTACTTC.

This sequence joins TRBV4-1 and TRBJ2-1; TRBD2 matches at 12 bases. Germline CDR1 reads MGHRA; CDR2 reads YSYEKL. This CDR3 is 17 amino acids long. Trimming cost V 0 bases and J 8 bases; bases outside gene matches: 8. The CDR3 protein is CASSQDPTSGSLYEQFF. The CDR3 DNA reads TGCGCCAGCAGCCAAGACCCGACTAGCGGGAGTTTGTATGAGCAGTTCTTC.

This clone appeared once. The CDR3, as DNA: TGTGCCAGCAGCTTGAGGATTAGCGGAGCAGGGGGTGCCAAAAACATTCAGTACTTC. Amino acids: CASSLRISGAGGAKNIQYF. This rearrangement joins TRBV5-6 to TRBJ2-4; TRBD1 might be the D (7 bases). The CDR3 consists of 19 residues. Trimming shortened V by 1 base and J by 1 base, and 21 bases separated the two germline ends. CDR1 is SGHDT and CDR2 is YYEEEE in the germline V gene. The whole variable domain, filled in from reference TRBV5-6 and TRBJ2-4, reads DAGVTQSPTHLIKTRGQQVTLRCSPKSGHDTVSWYQQALGQGPQFIFQYYEEEERQRGNFPDRFSGHQFPNYSSELNVNALLLGDSALYLCASSLRISGAGGAKNIQYFGAGTRLSVL.

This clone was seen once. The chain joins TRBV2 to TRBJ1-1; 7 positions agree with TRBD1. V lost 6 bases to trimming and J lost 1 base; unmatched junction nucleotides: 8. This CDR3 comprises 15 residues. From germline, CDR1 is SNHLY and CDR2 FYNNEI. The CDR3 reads CASRTGNMGNTEAFF. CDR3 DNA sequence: TGTGCCAGCAGGACAGGGAACATGGGGAACACTGAAGCTTTCTTT.